This T cell receptor beta chain was found in a study of T cells expressing NK-cell markers. Study as a whole: Sorted CD3+CD56-NKG2C+, CD3+CD56+NKG2C- and CD3+CD56+NKG2C+ T cells were the source of the TCR beta repertoires.

The study, taken as a whole, reports: Expanded clones of NKG2C+ T cells had an unclear HCMV specificity. Of CD8+ T cells, roughly 1.0-7.5% belonged to dominant NKG2C+ clonotypes in five to seven donors.

CDR1 and CDR2 (germline): WSHSY, SAAADI. The CDR3 has 13 residues. As to this clonotype: What it binds is not known.

5'RACE template switching built TCR beta cDNA with unique molecular identifiers. TCRdb re-called the 5' RACE reads and gives one entry per CDR3 protein, without DNA. Its listing shows almost 450,000 distinct CDR3 sequences. V gene TRBV10-2 combines with J gene TRBJ1-2. Material: blood T cells: a sorted CD56 or NKG2C T cell subset, CD4+ or CD8+ T cells, or bulk PBMC T cells (not recorded which). The source is a woman between 18 and 70 years old in good health. The CDR3 sequence: CASSEGFGYGYTF.